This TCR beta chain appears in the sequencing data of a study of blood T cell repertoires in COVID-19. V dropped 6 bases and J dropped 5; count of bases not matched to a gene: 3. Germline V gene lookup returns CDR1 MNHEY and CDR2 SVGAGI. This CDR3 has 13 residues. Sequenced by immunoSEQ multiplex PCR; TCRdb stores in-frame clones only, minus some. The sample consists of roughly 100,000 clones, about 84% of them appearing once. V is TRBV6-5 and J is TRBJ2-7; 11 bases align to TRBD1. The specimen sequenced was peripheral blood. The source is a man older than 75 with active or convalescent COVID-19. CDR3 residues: CASRDRGPDEQYF. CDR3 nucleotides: TGTGCCAGCAGGGACAGGGGGCCCGACGAGCAGTACTTC.